This is a list of T cell receptor beta chains from one sample in a study of liver allograft versus peripheral blood T cells. TCRdb analysed the reads with MiXCR anew, one entry per CDR3 protein. The sample holds 1,500 to 2,000 distinct CDR3 sequences, about 17% seen once. The receptors originated from a human patient who had a liver transplant. Some T cells here may be from the graft donor. Each CDR3 is given with its conserved first and last residue. A D gene is named only where the DNA matches it firmly. For some rows the clone size is stated as once, few or many, or as a class when expanded; others skip it.

clone_size	d_call	v_call	j_call	cdr3_aa	cdr3_nt
once	TRBD1	TRBV12-3/TRBV12-4	TRBJ1-2	CASSLAPRGPGMRGYTF	TGTGCCAGCAGTTTAGCACCCAGGGGGCCAGGTATGAGAGGCTACACCTTC
-	-	TRBV29-1	TRBJ2-5	CSVEKGRETQYF	TGCAGCGTTGAAAAGGGCCGAGAGACCCAGTACTTC
few	TRBD1	TRBV29-1	TRBJ2-3	CSVEDRGRGTDTQYF	TGCAGCGTTGAAGATCGTGGCAGGGGGACAGATACGCAGTATTTT
medium-sized	-	TRBV6-1	TRBJ2-6	CASTTLVSGANVLTF	TGTGCCAGCACGACCCTCGTCTCTGGGGCCAACGTCCTGACTTTC
medium-sized	-	TRBV6-5	TRBJ1-4	CASSYSRAGGEKLFF	TGTGCCAGCAGTTACTCTAGGGCCGGGGGTGAAAAACTGTTTTTT
medium-sized	-	TRBV6-5	TRBJ1-5	CASSGGGSNQPQHF	TGTGCCAGTTCCGGAGGGGGTAGCAATCAGCCCCAGCATTTT
few	-	TRBV28	TRBJ2-1	CASRQGGGSYNEQFF	TGTGCCAGCAGGCAAGGGGGGGGGTCCTACAATGAGCAGTTCTTC
medium-sized	-	TRBV7-2	TRBJ1-1	CASSPRANTEAFF	TGTGCCAGCAGCCCCCGGGCGAACACTGAAGCTTTCTTT
few	TRBD1	TRBV19	TRBJ1-5	CASRGTVRNQPQHF	TGTGCCAGTAGGGGGACAGTAAGAAATCAGCCCCAGCATTTT
medium-sized	-	TRBV6-2/TRBV6-3	TRBJ1-5	CASSRGAGSNQPQHF	TGTGCCAGCAGTAGGGGGGCTGGGAGCAATCAGCCCCAGCATTTT
large	-	TRBV6-1	TRBJ1-6	CASRPTAVNSPLHF	TGTGCCAGCAGACCAACAGCGGTCAATTCACCCCTCCACTTT
medium-sized	TRBD1	TRBV12-3/TRBV12-4	TRBJ2-3	CASSLGTGSRTDTQYF	TGTGCCAGCAGTTTAGGGACAGGTTCCCGCACAGATACGCAGTATTTT
-	-	TRBV19	TRBJ1-5	CASSKEVSTPQHF	TGTGCCAGTAGTAAGGAGGTGTCGACGCCCCAGCATTTT
-	TRBD1	TRBV18	TRBJ2-7	CASSPGQPALGEQYF	TGTGCCAGCTCACCGGGACAGCCAGCCCTAGGCGAGCAGTACTTC
many	-	TRBV7-9	TRBJ1-5	CASSLGGNNQPQHF	TGTGCCAGCAGCTTAGGGGGCAACAATCAGCCCCAGCATTTT
-	TRBD1	TRBV7-9	TRBJ1-1	CASSSGTVNTEAFF	TGTGCCAGCAGCTCGGGGACAGTGAACACTGAAGCTTTCTTT
medium-sized	-	TRBV20-1	TRBJ2-5	CSATGLGETQYF	TGCAGTGCTACAGGATTGGGGGAGACCCAGTACTTC
few	-	TRBV18	TRBJ1-5	CTSSPLDVGGGNQPQHF	TGTACCAGCTCACCTCTGGATGTAGGAGGGGGCAATCAGCCCCAGCATTTT
-	-	TRBV30	TRBJ1-4	CAGARGVKEKLFF	TGTGCCGGCGCGAGAGGGGTAAAAGAAAAACTGTTTTTT
-	-	TRBV6-6	TRBJ1-4	CASSYSTGRAANEKLFF	TGTGCCAGCAGTTACTCGACGGGCAGGGCGGCTAATGAAAAACTGTTTTTT
large	TRBD2	TRBV6-6	TRBJ2-2	CASSPGRILDTGELFF	TGTGCCAGCAGCCCCGGGAGGATCCTAGACACCGGGGAGCTGTTTTTT
medium-sized	-	TRBV18	TRBJ1-6	CASSPTGTALRNSPLHF	TGTGCCAGCTCACCTACAGGGACGGCCTTGCGAAATTCACCCCTCCACTTT
many	-	TRBV5-6	TRBJ1-5	CASSLGTFNQPQHF	TGTGCCAGCAGCTTGGGGACATTTAATCAGCCCCAGCATTTT
medium-sized	-	TRBV14	TRBJ1-6	CASSQEPASSYNSPLHF	TGTGCCAGCAGCCAAGAACCCGCAAGCTCCTATAATTCACCCCTCCACTTT
few	-	TRBV12-5	TRBJ1-4	CASAREDEKLFF	TGTGCTAGTGCCCGGGAAGATGAAAAACTGTTTTTT
medium-sized	-	TRBV20-1	TRBJ1-6	CSAKARGGGRSPLHF	TGCAGTGCTAAGGCCCGGGGGGGGGGACGATCACCCCTCCACTTT
few	TRBD2	TRBV20-1	TRBJ2-7	CSAATGLAGPDQQYF	TGCAGTGCCGCAACCGGACTAGCGGGACCCGACCAGCAGTACTTC
many	-	TRBV7-3	TRBJ1-1	CASSLMERGEAFF	TGTGCCAGCAGCTTAATGGAACGAGGAGAAGCTTTCTTT
many	-	TRBV29-1	TRBJ2-2	CSARSLTNTGELFF	TGCAGCGCCCGGAGTCTTACAAACACCGGGGAGCTGTTTTTT
-	TRBD2	TRBV11-3	TRBJ2-3	CASSFGSSGRARRTDTQYF	TGTGCCAGCAGCTTCGGATCTAGCGGGAGGGCCCGGCGCACAGATACGCAGTATTTT
large	TRBD1	TRBV6-2/TRBV6-3	TRBJ1-4	CASRGQARTGEKLFF	TGTGCCAGCAGGGGACAGGCCCGAACCGGCGAAAAACTGTTTTTT
large	-	TRBV19	TRBJ1-3	CASSRQAPLGNTIYF	TGTGCCAGTAGTCGACAGGCCCCTCTGGGAAACACCATATATTTT